This TCR beta chain was sequenced for a study of cytomegalovirus exposure and HLA in healthy donors. Findings and caveats of the study: Among CMV-associated TCR beta chains, most appeared HLA-restricted in a later analysis. CMV serostatus was the only immune exposure information that was available. In a later analysis, at a false discovery rate of 0.05, 16,951 TCR beta sequences were associated with HLA alleles.

PCR was performed using 60 Vbeta and 13 Jbeta primers. Profiled with immunoSEQ multiplex PCR; TCRdb holds only in-frame clones, not every one. The sample includes some 120,000 clones, approximately 81% of them seen just once. Details on this clone: The target antigen is unknown.

Specimen: PBMCs. The clonotype originates from a woman in her thirties or forties in good health and CMV-seronegative.

DNA of the CDR3: TGTGCCAGCAGCGTGGAGCTAGCGAATGAGCAGTTCTTC. It codes for CASSVELANEQFF. The chain joins TRBV9 to TRBJ2-1; D might be TRBD2 (6 bases). The length of the CDR3 is 13 residues. Germline CDR1 reads SGDLS; CDR2 reads YYNGEE. With 2 bases removed from V and 7 bases from J, the gap between germline ends came to 10 bases.